The 32 T cell receptor beta chains in this list originate from one sample, sequenced in a study of CD8+ T cells in alopecia areata. Extracted from the samples, RNA was reverse transcribed into cDNA to serve as the sequencing template. Clones were sequenced by immunoSEQ multiplex PCR, and TCRdb holds only the in-frame ones, with some missing. Of roughly 230,000 clones listed, about 40% were seen once; the top ten hold approximately 2.9%. Treatment: oral pan-JAK inhibitor, 5-10 mg twice daily. Source: CD4+ T cells sorted from blood, taken at roughly week 36, from a patient treated with tofacitinib. The receptors derive from a human donor with alopecia areata.

Only a few counts were recorded for this clone. This sequence joins TRBV4-1 and TRBJ2-1; the D gene could be TRBD1 or TRBD2 (5 bases each). The germline V and J ends were trimmed by 3 bases and 8 bases, with 20 bases remaining between them. Germline V CDR1 and CDR2: MGHRA, YSYEKL. This CDR3 is built from 16 residues. The CDR3 spells CASSHTAGTGSDEQFF. CDR3 bases: TGCGCCAGCAGCCATACGGCCGGGACGGGGAGCGATGAGCAGTTCTTC.

V gene TRBV23-1 combines with J gene TRBJ2-5, with a tentative D call TRBD1 (6 bases). TRBV23-1 belongs to the ORF category, with a function that is uncertain. CDR3 length: 14 amino acids. The V gene lost 0 bases and the J gene lost 5 bases, with 10 bases spanning the gap. The CDR3 bases are TGCGCCAGCAGTCAATCGCCAGGGGCCGAGACCCAGTACTTC. Its protein product is CASSQSPGAETQYF.

In this sample, this clone turned up a few times. V gene TRBV19 combines with J gene TRBJ2-1; the match to TRBD2 covers 10 bases. With 5 bases clipped from V and 8 bases from J, the junction kept 15 bases outside the gene matches. The CDR3 has 17 amino acids. The germline gives CDR1 LNHDA, CDR2 SQIVND (reference sequence). CDR3 sequence (DNA): TGTGCCAGTAGTCCCGGAGCTAGCGGGAGTACTATGCATGAGCAGTTCTTC. Translated: CASSPGASGSTMHEQFF.

The rearrangement links TRBV6-5 to TRBJ1-2; 9 nucleotides match TRBD1. CDR1 and CDR2 (germline): MNHEY, SVGAGI. V lost 6 bases, J lost 8 bases, and 7 bases stayed unmatched. The CDR3 length is 13 residues. CDR3 region: CASRRDRAGGYTF. CDR3 in DNA: TGTGCCAGCAGAAGGGACAGGGCGGGCGGCTACACCTTC.

This chain connects TRBV5-1 to TRBJ1-2; D ambiguous. V was trimmed by 0 bases and J by 8 bases, leaving 11 bases between them. Germline CDR1 and CDR2: SGHRS and YFSETQ. The CDR3 runs to 13 residues. The CDR3 loop reads CASSLVTGEGYTF. The CDR3 DNA reads TGCGCCAGCAGCTTGGTTACCGGGGAAGGCTACACCTTC. Drawing the rest from reference TRBV5-1 and TRBJ1-2, the complete variable domain is KAGVTQTPRYLIKTRGQQVTLSCSPISGHRSVSWYQQTPGQGLQFLFEYFSETQRNKGNFPGRFSGRQFSNSRSEMNVSTLELGDSALYLCASSLVTGEGYTFGSGTRLTVV.

The gene calls are TRBV6-5 and TRBJ2-7; no clear D gene. Germline values: CDR1 MNHEY, CDR2 SVGAGI. This CDR3 is 15 amino acids long. Trimming removed 6 bases at V and 0 bases at J, with 15 bases between. Here the CDR3 reads CASSLGRLSSYEQYF. CDR3 bases: TGTGCCAGCAGCCTCGGACGTTTGAGCTCCTACGAGCAGTACTTC.

This clone appeared a few times. This sequence joins TRBV2 and TRBJ2-1; D may be TRBD2 (5 bases). This CDR3 is built from 14 residues. From germline, CDR1 is SNHLY and CDR2 FYNNEI. Deletions cut 7 bases from V and 4 bases from J, with 14 bases between. CDR3 loop: CASNAGQRYNEQFF. The CDR3 DNA reads as TGTGCCAGCAATGCGGGCCAGCGGTACAATGAGCAGTTCTTC.

The V and J genes are TRBV7-6 and TRBJ2-3, with 8 bases lining up with TRBD1. The germline gives CDR1 SGHVS, CDR2 FNYEAQ. Germline trimming cut 2 bases from V and 5 bases from J; bases unmatched to any gene: 9. This CDR3 is 16 amino acids long. The CDR3 DNA follows: TGTGCCAGCAGCTTATTGGGCAGGGGGCAGGGAGATACGCAGTATTTT. Protein sequence: CASSLLGRGQGDTQYF.

V gene TRBV5-4 combines with J gene TRBJ2-1; TRBD2 aligns across 7 bases. This CDR3 has 15 amino acids. With V trimmed by 10 bases and J by 4 bases, 14 bases remained unmatched. Germline V CDR1 and CDR2: SGHNT, YYREEE (reference sequence). The CDR3 region has the DNA TGTGCCGGGCGACGATTGAGCGGGGATTACAATGAGCAGTTCTTC. Translating it yields CAGRRLSGDYNEQFF.

This clone was counted between two and nine times. V and J are TRBV11-2 and TRBJ1-4; the D is unclear. This CDR3 is 11 amino acids long. The germline V gene encodes CDR1 SGHAT and CDR2 FQNNGV. Trimming removed 3 bases from V and 8 bases from J, with 4 bases in between. The CDR3 reads CASSLREKLFF. In nucleotides, the CDR3 is TGTGCCAGCAGCTTGCGAGAAAAACTGTTTTTT. Variable domain in full (rest from reference TRBV11-2 and TRBJ1-4): EAGVAQSPRYKIIEKRQSVAFWCNPISGHATLYWYQQILGQGPKLLIQFQNNGVVDDSQLPKDRFSAERLKGVDSTLKIQPAKLEDSAVYLCASSLREKLFFGSGTQLSVL.

The J gene is TRBJ2-3, the V gene TRBV29-1, with 10 bases matching TRBD2. This CDR3 contains 14 residues. V dropped 5 bases and J dropped 4; count of bases not matched to a gene: 6. Germline assignment: CDR1 SQVTM and CDR2 ANQGSEA. The CDR3 region is CSVRASGRSDTQYF. CDR3 bases: TGCAGCGTTAGGGCTAGCGGGAGATCAGATACGCAGTATTTT.

The rearrangement uses TRBV19 and TRBJ1-1; D gene unclear. CDR1 and CDR2 (germline): LNHDA, SQIVND (reference sequence). V was trimmed by 3 bases and J by 1 base, leaving 9 bases between them. This CDR3 has 14 residues. CDR3 loop: CASSISAKNTEAFF. CDR3 in DNA: TGTGCCAGTAGTATTTCTGCGAAGAACACTGAAGCTTTCTTT.

The chain couples TRBV29-1 to TRBJ1-1; TRBD1 might be the D (5 bases). The CDR3 has 12 residues. Germline V gene sequence: CDR1 SQVTM, CDR2 ANQGSEA. The V end lost 3 bases, the J end lost 6 bases, and 11 bases lay between the germline ends. In nucleotides, the CDR3 is TGCAGCGTTGACATACCAGGGTCTGAAGCTTTCTTT. Its protein is CSVDIPGSEAFF.

The chain links TRBV7-9 to TRBJ2-7; D possibly corresponds to TRBD1 (6 bases). The CDR3 loop spans 13 amino acids. From germline, CDR1 is SEHNR and CDR2 FQNEAQ (reference sequence). The V gene lost 5 bases and the J gene lost 3 bases, with 11 bases spanning the gap. The CDR3 here is CASSRQEFYEQYF. The CDR3 DNA is TGTGCCAGCAGCCGACAGGAGTTCTACGAGCAGTACTTC.

The rearrangement joins TRBV7-2 to TRBJ2-5; 9 bases line up with TRBD1. The CDR3 is 15 residues long. Germline V gene sequence: CDR1 SGHTA, CDR2 FQGNSA. Trimming cost V 5 bases and J 5 bases; bases outside gene matches: 9. The CDR3 loop reads CASSPWDRAPETQYF. DNA for the CDR3: TGTGCCAGCAGCCCCTGGGACAGGGCTCCGGAGACCCAGTACTTC.

The chain combines TRBV6-6 with TRBJ2-7; the match to TRBD1 covers 8 bases. The germline V gene has CDR1 MNHNY and CDR2 SVGAGI (reference sequence). The CDR3 has 14 residues. With 6 bases clipped from V and 2 bases from J, the junction kept 6 bases outside the gene matches. CDR3 residues: CASSRTGTTYEQYF. CDR3 nucleotides: TGTGCCAGCAGCCGGACAGGGACAACCTACGAGCAGTACTTC.

The chain couples TRBV15 to TRBJ2-3, with 8 positions matching TRBD2. The germline CDR1 and CDR2 sequences are LNHNV and YYDKDF (reference sequence). V gave up 3 bases and J gave up 4 bases; unmatched junction bases: 9. The CDR3 loop spans 16 amino acids. The CDR3 nucleotides are TGTGCCACCAGCAGGGGAAGCGGGAGAAGATCAGATACGCAGTATTTT. Encoded protein: CATSRGSGRRSDTQYF.

This clone was seen a handful of times. The rearrangement joins TRBV6-6 to TRBJ1-1; perhaps TRBD1 as D (5 bases). Per the germline V gene, CDR1 is MNHNY and CDR2 is SVGAGI (reference sequence). This CDR3 has 14 amino acids. Trimming removed 6 bases at V and 4 bases at J, with 15 bases between. The CDR3 is CASSRPGGTTEAFF. The CDR3 bases are TGTGCCAGCAGCCGCCCCGGAGGGACCACTGAAGCTTTCTTT.

V usage is TRBV7-2 and J usage is TRBJ2-5; D unclear. Germline values: CDR1 SGHTA, CDR2 FQGNSA. The CDR3 totals 15 residues. With 1 base removed from V and 7 bases from J, the gap between germline ends came to 16 bases. This CDR3 reads CASSLGLSSTGTQYF. CDR3 DNA: TGTGCCAGCAGCTTAGGTCTTTCCTCGACTGGGACCCAGTACTTC.

This clone was seen just once. V and J are TRBV29-1 and TRBJ2-5, with 7 bases matching TRBD1. The CDR3 runs 12 residues. The germline CDR1 and CDR2 sequences are SQVTM and ANQGSEA. Germline trimming cut 7 bases from V and 5 bases from J; bases unmatched to any gene: 7. In DNA form, the CDR3 reads TGCAGCGCCCACAGGGGTTGGGAGACCCAGTACTTC. It encodes CSAHRGWETQYF.

The rearrangement links TRBV30 to TRBJ1-3, with D maybe TRBD1 (5 bases). The ends were cut back, 3 bases at V and 4 bases at J, with 13 bases in the middle. This CDR3 is built from 14 residues. Germline assignment: CDR1 GTSNPN and CDR2 SVGIG (reference sequence). DNA of the CDR3: TGTGCCTGGAGCGAAGGGACCGGAGGAAACACCATATATTTT. Translating gives CAWSEGTGGNTIYF.

Points on this clone: The identical CDR3 is also encoded by other nucleotide sequences in the sample. This chain joins TRBV29-1 and TRBJ1-2; possible D gene TRBD1, 6 bases. CDR1 and CDR2 from the germline V gene are SQVTM and ANQGSEA. The CDR3 length is 12 residues. Trimming removed 3 bases from V and 4 bases from J, with 9 bases in between. The CDR3 nucleotides are TGCAGCGTTGACAGGGGTGGCTATGGCTACACCTTC. It is translated as CSVDRGGYGYTF.

This clone was observed a handful of times. This chain connects TRBV18 to TRBJ1-1, with unresolved D. The germline V gene has CDR1 KGHSH and CDR2 LQKENI. V gave up 3 bases and J gave up 1 base, with 12 bases separating them. This CDR3 is built from 15 residues. CDR3 region: CASSPPPGGNTEAFF. Written as DNA, the CDR3 is TGTGCCAGCTCACCGCCCCCGGGTGGGAACACTGAAGCTTTCTTT.

There are a few counts of this clone. The genes are TRBV6-6 and TRBJ1-5, with TRBD1 as a possible D gene (5 bases). Germline V gene lookup returns CDR1 MNHNY and CDR2 SVGAGI (reference sequence). V was clipped by 0 bases and J by 5 bases, with 14 bases between them. The CDR3 is 16 residues long. CDR3 nucleotides: TGTGCCAGCAGTTACTCGAGCAGGGTGGGCGATCAGCCCCAGCATTTT. Translated, it gives CASSYSSRVGDQPQHF.

The sample holds a few counts of this clone. This rearrangement joins TRBV29-1 to TRBJ1-2; D is unclear. From germline, CDR1 is SQVTM and CDR2 ANQGSEA. This CDR3 has 12 amino acids. The CDR3 loop is CSADTYPYGYTF. DNA for the CDR3: TGCAGTGCCGACACCTACCCCTATGGCTACACCTTC.

V and J are TRBV14 and TRBJ1-4; D unresolved. The CDR3 extends over 14 amino acids. Per the germline V gene, CDR1 is SGHDN and CDR2 is FVKESK. Trimming removed 4 bases from V and 8 bases from J, with 14 bases in between. CDR3: CASSPHAAGEKLFF. CDR3 coding DNA: TGTGCCAGCAGCCCGCACGCAGCTGGGGAAAAACTGTTTTTT.

This chain uses TRBV28 with TRBJ1-1; D uncertain. V dropped 4 bases and J dropped 7 bases, with 7 bases sitting between them. Looked up from germline, CDR1 is MDHEN and CDR2 is SYDVKM. The CDR3 spans 11 residues. CDR3: CASSSSYEAFF. DNA of the CDR3: TGTGCCAGCAGTTCCTCATATGAAGCTTTCTTT.

The CDR3 DNA reads TGTGCCAGTAGTATAGATCCTTCCCGGTCGGGGCCCTCCTACAATGAGCAGTTCTTC. This translates into CASSIDPSRSGPSYNEQFF. The rearrangement links TRBV19 to TRBJ2-1; D is possibly TRBD1 or TRBD2 (5 bases each). The CDR3 sequence is 19 residues long. With 0 bases removed from V and 0 bases from J, the gap between germline ends came to 18 bases. Germline CDR1 is LNHDA and CDR2 is SQIVND (reference sequence).

The sample holds a few counts of this clone. This specimen includes other DNA sequences encoding the same CDR3. The rearrangement joins TRBV29-1 to TRBJ2-3; D is unclear. V lost 7 bases to trimming and J lost 2 bases, with 7 bases between them. This CDR3 is 11 amino acids long. Per the germline V gene, CDR1 is SQVTM and CDR2 is ANQGSEA. The CDR3 sequence: CSAGPTDTQYF. The CDR3 nucleotides read TGCAGCGCCGGGCCCACAGATACGCAGTATTTT.

This chain joins TRBV18 and TRBJ2-5; TRBD2 aligns across 7 bases. This CDR3 has 15 amino acids. Per the germline V gene, CDR1 is KGHSH and CDR2 is LQKENI. Trimming removed 6 bases from V and 2 bases from J; junction bases left unmatched: 9. The CDR3 sequence is CASSGRLGGQETQYF. The CDR3 DNA follows: TGTGCCAGCTCCGGCCGTCTCGGGGGGCAAGAGACCCAGTACTTC.

Note on this clone: Other DNA sequences in the sample encode the same CDR3. The V call is TRBV5-1, the J call TRBJ2-5; D is uncertain. CDR1 and CDR2 from the germline V gene are SGHRS and YFSETQ. This CDR3 contains 13 residues. Deletions cut 2 bases from V and 5 bases from J, with 10 bases between. The CDR3 sequence is CASSFGLGETQYF. Here the CDR3 DNA reads TGCGCCAGCAGCTTTGGTCTCGGGGAGACCCAGTACTTC.

The chain recombines TRBV18 with TRBJ1-3; possibly TRBD1 for D (5 bases). V was pared by 2 bases and J by 1 base, with 6 bases between. The CDR3 extends over 14 amino acids. Germline V gene data show CDR1 as KGHSH and CDR2 as LQKENI. The CDR3 DNA sequence: TGTGCCAGCTCACCAAGACAGTCTGGAAACACCATATATTTT. It is translated as CASSPRQSGNTIYF. Supplemented by reference TRBV18 and TRBJ1-3, the full variable domain reads NAGVMQNPRHLVRRRGQEARLRCSPMKGHSHVYWYRQLPEEGLKFMVYLQKENIIDESGMPKERFSAEFPKEGPSILRIQQVVRGDSAAYFCASSPRQSGNTIYFGEGSWLTVV.